This TCR beta chain was sequenced in a study of cytomegalovirus exposure and HLA in healthy donors. The study ran its PCR with 60 Vbeta and 13 Jbeta primers. Sequenced by immunoSEQ multiplex PCR; TCRdb stores in-frame clones only, minus some. Of about 200,000 clones in the sample, less than 85% were seen once. Germline V gene data show CDR1 as SGHTA and CDR2 as FQGTGA. With V trimmed by 2 bases and J by 5 bases, 4 bases remained unmatched. This CDR3 is built from 14 residues. Study-level results: TCR beta sequences reportedly predicted the HLA-A and HLA-B alleles of most subjects accurately. Cytomegalovirus association was assigned to around 150 TCR beta chains. TRBV6-2, TRBV6-3 and other indistinguishable V segments were excluded.

To note about this clone: Its matching antigen is unknown.

The sequencing sample was made of PBMCs. The origin of this receptor is a girl between 2 and 10 years old in good health and CMV-seronegative. This rearrangement joins TRBV7-3 to TRBJ2-3; 7 nucleotides align to TRBD2. CDR3: CASSLGGGEDTQYF. CDR3 bases: TGTGCCAGCAGCTTAGGGGGAGGGGAAGATACGCAGTATTTT.